The 25 T cell receptor beta chains given below trace back to one sample, sequenced in a study of blood T cell repertoires in COVID-19. Assay: immunoSEQ multiplex PCR; the TCRdb copy retains only in-frame clones and omits some. Seen here are about 220,000 clones, around four fifths observed once, and the top ten hold around 2.3%. Material: peripheral blood. The receptors come from a woman aged 40 to 55 with active or convalescent COVID-19.

Only one count was recorded for this clone. The CDR3 DNA sequence: TGTGCCAGCAGCTTAACGGGGCCCGGGACAGGGGACAATGAGCAGTTCTTC. Amino acid sequence: CASSLTGPGTGDNEQFF. The genes are TRBV7-3 and TRBJ2-1, with TRBD1 matching over 10 bases. The V gene end was trimmed by 0 bases and the J gene end by 5 bases; junction bases not matched to a gene: 7. This CDR3 spans 17 amino acids. From germline, CDR1 is SGHTA and CDR2 FQGTGA.

This chain links TRBV4-3 with TRBJ1-1; D call uncertain. Trimming stripped 4 bases from V and 3 bases from J, with 12 bases between. Germline CDR1 and CDR2: LGHNA and YSLEER. The CDR3 runs to 14 residues. CDR3 protein: CASSPREWDTEAFF. DNA for the CDR3: TGCGCCAGCAGCCCTCGGGAGTGGGACACTGAAGCTTTCTTT.

V and J are TRBV6-6 and TRBJ2-3; weak D call: TRBD1 (6 bases). Trimming removed 7 bases from V and 4 bases from J, with 9 bases in between. The germline CDR1 and CDR2 sequences are MNHNY and SVGAGI (reference sequence). This CDR3 has 12 amino acids. The CDR3: CASTTGSDTQYF. In DNA form, the CDR3 reads TGTGCCAGCACCACAGGGTCAGATACGCAGTATTTT.

The chain combines TRBV2 with TRBJ2-2; TRBD1 matches 9 bases. The CDR3 sequence is 15 residues long. CDR1 and CDR2 (germline): SNHLY, FYNNEI. V was pared by 6 bases and J by 3 bases, with 5 bases of the junction left unmatched. CDR3 loop: CASSRDRADTGELFF. For the CDR3, the DNA is TGTGCCAGCAGCCGGGACAGGGCGGACACCGGGGAGCTGTTTTTT.

The chain is built from TRBV24-1 and TRBJ2-5, with TRBD2 matching over 15 bases. The CDR3 loop spans 19 amino acids. In germline, CDR1 is KGHDR, CDR2 SFDVKD. The J segment lost 4 bases and the V segment lost 6 bases, leaving 14 bases of the junction unmatched. The CDR3 sequence: CATSPTGLAGGESIETQYF. The CDR3 nucleotides read TGTGCCACCAGTCCGACTGGACTAGCGGGGGGGGAGTCCATAGAGACCCAGTACTTC.

The chain links TRBV5-1 to TRBJ2-5, with 11 bases lining up with TRBD2. The germline V gene has CDR1 SGHRS and CDR2 YFSETQ. J lost 4 bases, V lost 0 bases, and 2 bases had no gene match. This CDR3 region has 15 residues. CDR3 loop: CASSLALAGAETQYF. Written as DNA, the CDR3 is TGCGCCAGCAGCTTGGCACTAGCGGGAGCAGAGACCCAGTACTTC.

The chain is built from TRBV7-2 and TRBJ2-7; D is perhaps TRBD1 (5 bases). Looked up from germline, CDR1 is SGHTA and CDR2 is FQGNSA. The CDR3 covers 13 residues. Trimming took off 2 bases at V and 5 bases at J, with 10 bases between the two ends. The CDR3 DNA follows: TGTGCCAGCAGCTTATCAGGGAAGAACGAGCAGTACTTC. Amino acids: CASSLSGKNEQYF.

The chain employs TRBV3-1 (or the pseudogene TRBV3-2) and TRBJ1-2; 10 nucleotides agree with TRBD1. Germline loops: CDR1 LGHDT, CDR2 YNNKEL (reference sequence). The CDR3 is made up of 16 amino acids. V was clipped by 8 bases and J by 3 bases; unmatched bases: 12. The CDR3 sequence: CASHSSGTGDDYGYTF. The CDR3 bases are TGTGCCAGCCACTCTTCCGGGACAGGGGATGACTATGGCTACACCTTC.

The chain links TRBV11-3 to TRBJ1-4; no firm D call. V gave up 1 base and J gave up 3 bases, with 6 bases separating them. CDR3 length equals 14 residues. The germline CDR1 and CDR2 sequences are SGHNT and YENEEA. In DNA, the CDR3 is TGTGCCAGCAGCTTAGGGCAGGCTAATGAAAAACTGTTTTTT. Amino acid sequence: CASSLGQANEKLFF. Drawing the rest from reference TRBV11-3 and TRBJ1-4, the complete variable domain is EAGVVQSPRYKIIEKKQPVAFWCNPISGHNTLYWYLQNLGQGPELLIRYENEEAVDDSQLPKDRFSAERLKGVDSTLKIQPAELGDSAVYLCASSLGQANEKLFFGSGTQLSVL.

The V call is TRBV6-1, the J call TRBJ1-2, with 7 positions matching TRBD1. Germline values: CDR1 MNHNS, CDR2 SASEGT. Unmatched junction bases numbered 8, after V lost 4 bases and J lost 0 bases. The CDR3 is made up of 16 amino acids. CDR3 DNA: TGTGCCAGCAGTGCGGGAGAACAGGGGACTAACTATGGCTACACCTTC. Protein: CASSAGEQGTNYGYTF.

Here the CDR3 reads CASSWLRNNSPLHF. CDR3 nucleotides: TGTGCCAGTAGCTGGTTGCGGAATAATTCACCCCTCCACTTT. V usage is TRBV19 and J usage is TRBJ1-6, with no clear D. V lost 6 bases and J 5 bases, leaving 11 bases between the germline ends. This CDR3 is 14 amino acids long. Germline lookup yields CDR1 LNHDA and CDR2 SQIVND (reference sequence).

The rearrangement uses TRBV7-2 and TRBJ1-1; 9 bases agree with TRBD1. The CDR3 is 15 residues long. CDR1 is SGHTA, CDR2 FQGNSA, per germline. Germline trimming cut 5 bases from V and 4 bases from J; bases unmatched to any gene: 8. CDR3 DNA: TGTGCCAGCAGCCTAGGGACAGGGCTGGTCACTGAAGCTTTCTTT. It is translated as CASSLGTGLVTEAFF.

The V gene is TRBV20-1, the J gene TRBJ2-1; possibly TRBD2 for D (5 bases). The CDR3 is 14 amino acids. Trimming left V 6 bases short and J 5 bases short, with 17 bases between. Germline V lookup: CDR1 DFQATT, CDR2 SNEGSKA (reference sequence). The CDR3 is CSASPLASHNEQFF. CDR3 coding DNA: TGCAGTGCGAGTCCCCTAGCTTCCCACAATGAGCAGTTCTTC.

The chain employs TRBV27 and TRBJ2-5; D gene ambiguous. Germline lookup yields CDR1 MNHEY and CDR2 SMNVEV (reference sequence). Trimming took off 6 bases at V and 4 bases at J, with 9 bases between the two ends. This CDR3 region has 12 residues. Here the CDR3 reads CASSQTGETQYF. CDR3 nucleotides: TGTGCCAGCAGCCAGACGGGAGAGACCCAGTACTTC.

This clone was detected a few times. The V call is TRBV4-1, the J call TRBJ1-2; no definite D call. The germline V gene has CDR1 MGHRA and CDR2 YSYEKL. The CDR3 is made up of 16 amino acids. V dropped 4 bases and J dropped 0 bases, with 15 bases sitting between them. This CDR3 is CASSPVSNGANYGYTF. CDR3 coding DNA: TGCGCCAGCAGCCCAGTATCAAACGGGGCTAACTATGGCTACACCTTC.

The chain carries TRBV30 and TRBJ2-3, with D tentatively TRBD2 (7 bases). The germline V and J ends were trimmed by 0 bases and 5 bases, with 15 bases remaining between them. The CDR3 runs 15 residues. Germline CDR1 is GTSNPN and CDR2 is SVGIG (reference sequence). CDR3 coding DNA: TGTGCCTGGAGTGTACGGAGGGGGGGCAAAGATACGCAGTATTTT. Amino acid sequence: CAWSVRRGGKDTQYF. Filled out from reference TRBV30 and TRBJ2-3, the complete variable domain reads SQTIHQWPATLVQPVGSPLSLECTVEGTSNPNLYWYRQAAGRGLQLLFYSVGIGQISSEVPQNLSASRPQDRQFILSSKKLLLSDSGFYLCAWSVRRGGKDTQYFGPGTRLTVL.

The chain joins TRBV7-6 to TRBJ2-3; D gene ambiguous. This CDR3 comprises 15 residues. CDR1 and CDR2 (germline): SGHVS, FNYEAQ. Between the trimmed V and J ends, which lost 5 bases and 0 bases, there was a span of 12 bases. CDR3 amino acids: CASSPAPWSTDTQYF. The CDR3 DNA sequence: TGTGCCAGCAGCCCAGCGCCCTGGAGCACAGATACGCAGTATTTT.

This rearrangement joins TRBV10-3 to TRBJ1-1; D not resolved. Germline values: CDR1 ENHRY, CDR2 SYGVKD. The V end lost 5 bases, the J end lost 1 base, and 11 bases lay between the germline ends. The CDR3 has 14 amino acids. CDR3 nucleotides: TGTGCCATCAGTCGGGGTCAGCCGAACACTGAAGCTTTCTTT. Protein sequence: CAISRGQPNTEAFF.

This chain's CDR3 is CATSDLGTSGSSYNEQFF. The CDR3 region has the DNA TGTGCCACCAGTGATTTGGGGACTAGCGGGAGTTCCTACAATGAGCAGTTCTTC. The V and J genes are TRBV24-1 and TRBJ2-1; 14 bases line up with TRBD2. Germline-derived CDR1 and CDR2 are KGHDR and SFDVKD. The CDR3 runs 18 residues. V lost 0 bases to trimming and J lost 1 base; unmatched junction nucleotides: 1.

The V and J genes are TRBV7-9 and TRBJ2-2; D call uncertain. Germline loops: CDR1 SEHNR, CDR2 FQNEAQ (reference sequence). CDR3 size: 11 residues. V was clipped by 5 bases and J by 5 bases, with 3 bases between them. The CDR3 here is CASSLTGELFF. For the CDR3, the DNA is TGTGCCAGCAGCCTGACCGGGGAGCTGTTTTTT.

This clone appeared a few times. The rearrangement joins TRBV7-2 to TRBJ2-5; D is unresolved. Germline V gene sequence: CDR1 SGHTA, CDR2 FQGNSA. V lost 4 bases, J lost 2 bases, and 8 bases lay in between. The CDR3 contains 13 residues. The CDR3 here is CASSWAIQETQYF. The CDR3 bases are TGTGCCAGCAGCTGGGCAATACAAGAGACCCAGTACTTC.

This clone showed up just once. The chain has TRBV2 and TRBJ2-1; D possibly corresponds to TRBD1 (5 bases). This CDR3 is 13 amino acids long. Germline CDR1 reads SNHLY; CDR2 reads FYNNEI. The V and J ends lost 5 bases and 6 bases respectively, with 11 bases between them. CDR3 loop: CASSLDSFNEQFF. CDR3 coding DNA: TGTGCCAGCAGTCTCGACAGTTTCAATGAGCAGTTCTTC.

The gene calls are TRBV19 and TRBJ1-1, with D possibly matching TRBD1 (6 bases). CDR3 length: 14 amino acids. Germline values: CDR1 LNHDA, CDR2 SQIVND (reference sequence). Trimming pared 6 bases from V and 0 bases from J, leaving 11 bases between. The CDR3 DNA follows: TGTGCCAGTAGATCGGACAGATTGAACACTGAAGCTTTCTTT. It is translated as CASRSDRLNTEAFF.

This chain joins TRBV5-6 and TRBJ2-5; 10 bases align to TRBD2. V gave up 4 bases and J gave up 4 bases; unmatched junction bases: 7. The CDR3 contains 15 residues. CDR1 SGHDT and CDR2 YYEEEE come from the germline V gene. Here the CDR3 DNA reads TGTGCCAGCAGCGGTAGCGGGGGGCACGGAGAGACCCAGTACTTC. Encoded protein: CASSGSGGHGETQYF.

This clone was detected ten times or more. This sequence joins TRBV11-3 and TRBJ2-7; 7 bases align to TRBD1. CDR3 size: 17 residues. Germline V gene lookup returns CDR1 SGHNT and CDR2 YENEEA. Trimming cost V 0 bases and J 2 bases; bases outside gene matches: 10. The CDR3: CASSLDLATGRPYEQYF. Here the CDR3 DNA reads TGTGCCAGCAGCTTAGATCTTGCGACAGGGCGTCCCTACGAGCAGTACTTC. Variable domain in full (rest from reference TRBV11-3 and TRBJ2-7): EAGVVQSPRYKIIEKKQPVAFWCNPISGHNTLYWYLQNLGQGPELLIRYENEEAVDDSQLPKDRFSAERLKGVDSTLKIQPAELGDSAVYLCASSLDLATGRPYEQYFGPGTRLTVT.